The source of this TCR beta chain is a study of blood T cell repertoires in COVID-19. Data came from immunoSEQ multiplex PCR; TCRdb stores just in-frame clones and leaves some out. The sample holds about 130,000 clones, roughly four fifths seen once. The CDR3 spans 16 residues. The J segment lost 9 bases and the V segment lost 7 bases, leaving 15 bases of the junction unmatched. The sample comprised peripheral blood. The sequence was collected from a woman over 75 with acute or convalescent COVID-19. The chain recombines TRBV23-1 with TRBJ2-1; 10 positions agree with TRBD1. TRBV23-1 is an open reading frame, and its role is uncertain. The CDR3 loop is CASIPLAGTGVVEQFF. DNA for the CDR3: TGCGCCAGCATTCCACTAGCCGGGACAGGGGTTGTTGAGCAGTTCTTC.